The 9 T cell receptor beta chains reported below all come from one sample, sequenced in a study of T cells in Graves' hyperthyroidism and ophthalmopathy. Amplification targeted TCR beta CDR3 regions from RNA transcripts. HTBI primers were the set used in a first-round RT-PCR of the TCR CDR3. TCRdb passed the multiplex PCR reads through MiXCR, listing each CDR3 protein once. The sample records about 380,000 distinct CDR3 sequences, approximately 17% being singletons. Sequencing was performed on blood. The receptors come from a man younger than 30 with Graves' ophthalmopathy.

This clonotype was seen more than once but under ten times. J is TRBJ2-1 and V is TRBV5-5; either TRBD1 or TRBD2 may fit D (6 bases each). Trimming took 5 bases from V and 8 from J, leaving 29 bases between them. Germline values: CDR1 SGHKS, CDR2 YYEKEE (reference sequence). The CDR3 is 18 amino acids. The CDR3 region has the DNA TGTGCCAGCAGTTTTGGGGGTGTCATCGGGGGCTCAGTATATGAGCAGTTCTTC. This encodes CASSFGGVIGGSVYEQFF.

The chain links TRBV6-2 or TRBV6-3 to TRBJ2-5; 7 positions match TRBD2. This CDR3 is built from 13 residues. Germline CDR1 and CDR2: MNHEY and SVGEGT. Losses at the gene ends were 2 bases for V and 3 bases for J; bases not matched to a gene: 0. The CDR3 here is CASSYAGEETQYF. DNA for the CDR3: TGTGCCAGCAGTTACGCGGGAGAAGAGACCCAGTACTTC.

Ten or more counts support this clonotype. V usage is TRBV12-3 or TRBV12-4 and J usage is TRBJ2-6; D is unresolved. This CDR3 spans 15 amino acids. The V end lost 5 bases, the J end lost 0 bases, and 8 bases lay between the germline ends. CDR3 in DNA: TGTGCCAGCAGTCCCACAGACTCTGGGGCCAACGTCCTGACTTTC. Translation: CASSPTDSGANVLTF.

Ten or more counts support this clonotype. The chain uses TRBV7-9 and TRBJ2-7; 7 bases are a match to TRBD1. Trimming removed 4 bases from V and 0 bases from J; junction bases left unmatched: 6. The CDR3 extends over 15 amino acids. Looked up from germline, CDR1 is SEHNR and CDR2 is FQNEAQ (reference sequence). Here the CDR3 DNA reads TGTGCCAGCAGCTCCGGACAGGTGGGCTCCTACGAGCAGTACTTC. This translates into CASSSGQVGSYEQYF.

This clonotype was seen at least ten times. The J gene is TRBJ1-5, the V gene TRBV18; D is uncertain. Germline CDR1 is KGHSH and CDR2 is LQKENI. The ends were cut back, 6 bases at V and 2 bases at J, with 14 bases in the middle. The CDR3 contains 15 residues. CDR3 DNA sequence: TGTGCCAGCTCTGCTTCGGGGTCGGGCAATCAGCCCCAGCATTTT. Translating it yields CASSASGSGNQPQHF.

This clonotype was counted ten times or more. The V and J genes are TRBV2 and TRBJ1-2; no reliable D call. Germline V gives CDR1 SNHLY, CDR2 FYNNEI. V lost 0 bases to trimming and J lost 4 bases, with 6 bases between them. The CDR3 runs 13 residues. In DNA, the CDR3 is TGTGCCAGCAGTGAAGCGGAGGTCTATGGCTACACCTTC. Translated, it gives CASSEAEVYGYTF. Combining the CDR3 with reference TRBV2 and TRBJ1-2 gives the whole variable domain EPEVTQTPSHQVTQMGQEVILRCVPISNHLYFYWYRQILGQKVEFLVSFYNNEISEKSEIFDDQFSVERPDGSNFTLKIRSTKLEDSAMYFCASSEAEVYGYTFGSGTRLTVV.

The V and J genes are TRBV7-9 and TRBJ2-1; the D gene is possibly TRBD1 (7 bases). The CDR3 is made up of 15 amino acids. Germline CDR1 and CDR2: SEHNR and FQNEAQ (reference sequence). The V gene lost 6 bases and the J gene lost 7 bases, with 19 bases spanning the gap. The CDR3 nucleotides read TGTGCCAGCAGGTCAGGGCAGGGGGGCTGGAATGAGCAGTTCTTC. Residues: CASRSGQGGWNEQFF.

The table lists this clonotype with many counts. CDR3 coding DNA: TGCAGCGTTGACAGGGGGCATACTGAAGCTTTCTTT. This sequence encodes CSVDRGHTEAFF. This chain links TRBV29-1 with TRBJ1-1; 8 nucleotides align to TRBD1. Unmatched junction bases numbered 2, after V lost 3 bases and J lost 5 bases. CDR3 length equals 12 residues. Per germline, CDR1 SQVTM and CDR2 ANQGSEA. Drawing the rest from reference TRBV29-1 and TRBJ1-1, the complete variable domain is SAVISQKPSRDICQRGTSLTIQCQVDSQVTMMFWYRQQPGQSLTLIATANQGSEATYESGFVIDKFPISRPNLTFSTLTVSNMSPEDSSIYLCSVDRGHTEAFFGQGTRLTVV.

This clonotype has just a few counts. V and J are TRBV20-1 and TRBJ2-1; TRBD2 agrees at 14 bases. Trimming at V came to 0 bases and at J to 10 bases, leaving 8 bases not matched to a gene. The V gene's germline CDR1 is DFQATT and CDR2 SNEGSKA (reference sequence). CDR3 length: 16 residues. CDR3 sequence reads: CSARDQKTSGGAEQFF. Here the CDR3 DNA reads TGCAGTGCTAGAGATCAGAAGACTAGCGGGGGGGCGGAGCAGTTCTTC.